Reported below is one TCR beta chain. Its antigen is not yet known. No base quality values were provided; no much bigger clone lies one nucleotide off. The CDR3 holds 15 amino acids from the cysteine to the phenylalanine. The CDR3 DNA has 45 bases and is translated from base 1. A distance of 8 bases separates the germline ends of V and J, which lose 2 bases and 1 base respectively. CDR1 is given as SGHTA and CDR2 as FQGTGA, both from the germline V gene. High-throughput TCR beta sequencing profiled peripheral blood CD8+ and CD4+ T cells from healthy donors, Susac syndrome patients and multiple sclerosis patients. The healthy donors served as controls matched for age and sex. Bulk CD8+ and CD4+ T cells were purified by magnetic negative isolation, while CD8+ TEMRA cells were enriched using FACS. Blood was drawn into EDTA tubes, processed within 24 hours, and PBMCs were isolated by density gradient centrifugation. PBMCs intended for TCR sequencing were cryopreserved in liquid nitrogen and were subsequently thawed in a 37 degrees C water bath. The sorted or isolated CD4+, CD8+ and CD8+ TEMRA cells reached a purity of at least 90%.

RNA was extracted with the RNeasy kit and about 0.5 to 1 ug was reverse transcribed using random hexamers. TCR beta CDR3 regions were amplified with the immunoSEQ multiplex PCR assay covering 54 Vbeta and 13 Jbeta segments. To correct PCR amplification bias, a synthetic template baseline was used for both primer optimization and computational correction. Processing in the source paper ran as follows. Reads were assigned to V, D and J genes according to IMGT and analyzed in immunoSEQ Analyzer, with only productive sequences retained. To calculate clonality, Shannon entropy was normalized by log2 of the number of productive unique sequences and then subtracted from one. For each patient and control, public and private clones were evaluated among the 100 most prevalent clones. Clones were defined as Susac-specific when absent from the healthy and MS cohorts, from approximately 970 published viral clones and from other ImmuneACCESS disease sequences. In-frame beta chains were kept once TCRdb had trimmed the public reads at Q25 with fastp and called clones with MiXCR. Rows with one shared CDR3 protein collapse into an entry with the most common genes and DNA. These V and J calls rely on TCRdb rather than the paper's analysis. The sample records about 200,000 distinct CDR3 sequences, 85% to 95% of which are singletons. The ten largest clones represent about 0.1% of the sample.

The data belong to a study of CD8 T cells in Susac syndrome (dated by TCRdb to the late 2010s). Concerning the study at large: The study used repertoire sequencing to test whether antigen drove CD8+ T cell activation and differentiation in Susac syndrome.

General findings and caveats noted by the study authors: The study acknowledged that relatively few individuals were included in the TCR sequencing and HLA analysis.

This chain is built from TRBV7-3 and TRBJ2-2, with the D gene not confidently named. The sample was CD4+ T cells from PBMCs. This sequence originates from a human donor in good health. The CDR3 corresponds to CASSLAVGNTGELFF. Read as DNA, the sequence is TGTGCCAGCAGCTTAGCGGTGGGGAACACCGGGGAGCTGTTTTTT.